This T cell receptor beta chain was retrieved from a study of molecular identifiers for immune sequencing clone quantification. Naive CD8 T cells were picked out by sorting for CD8+CD4-CCR7+CD45RA+. TCRdb itself ran the PCR reads through MiXCR, one entry per CDR3 protein. The sample comprises around 460,000 distinct CDR3 sequences, 20% to 25% of which are singletons, and under 0.85% rests with the top ten. V was pared by 5 bases and J by 8 bases, with 19 bases between. CDR1 and CDR2 from the germline V gene are MNHEY and SMNVEV (reference sequence). CDR3 length equals 15 residues. This clonotype appeared a few times.

The gene calls are TRBV27 and TRBJ1-3; D gene uncertain. This receptor was obtained from a human donor in good health. Some libraries in this study had Jurkat cell RNA spiked in. Sequenced: naive CD8+ T cells from blood, with Jurkat cell RNA spiked in. The sample's subset: FACS-sorted CD8+CD4-CCR7+CD45RA+ naive T cells. The CDR3 DNA sequence: TGTGCCAGCAGTAAGGACGCGGGTACGGGTGACACCATATATTTT. It codes for CASSKDAGTGDTIYF.